A selection of T cell receptor beta chains follows, all from one sample in a study of blood T cell repertoires in COVID-19. The data were produced by immunoSEQ multiplex PCR, yet TCRdb's version contains in-frame clones alone and is incomplete. This table holds about 140,000 clones, 70% to 85% found once. The sequencing sample was made of peripheral blood. All receptors come from a man aged 55-75 years with acute or convalescent COVID-19. Both conserved end residues are part of each CDR3. The D gene is left open where the match is weak. Not every row has a clone size; where given, it reads once, few, many or a size class.

d_call	v_call	j_call	clone_size	cdr3_nt	cdr3_aa
NA	TRBV6-2/TRBV6-3	TRBJ2-4	NA	TGTGCCAGCAGTTCGGCAGGCAACATTCAGTACTTC	CASSSAGNIQYF
NA	TRBV25-1	TRBJ2-1	NA	TGTGCCAGCAGACCGACAGACTACAATGAGCAGTTCTTC	CASRPTDYNEQFF
NA	TRBV4-2	TRBJ2-5	once	TGTGCCAGCAGCCAAGAAGGGGGAGTCGGAGAGACCCAGTACTTC	CASSQEGGVGETQYF
NA	TRBV27	TRBJ2-1	NA	TGTGCCAGCAGTTTACTTACTAACAATGAGCAGTTCTTC	CASSLLTNNEQFF
TRBD1	TRBV28	TRBJ1-5	NA	TGTGCCAGCAGTACTGGACAGGGGGCCTATCAGCCCCAGCATTTT	CASSTGQGAYQPQHF
NA	TRBV11-2	TRBJ1-5	NA	TGTGCCAGCTCCTCAGGCGAGGGTCAGCCCCAGCATTTT	CASSSGEGQPQHF
TRBD1	TRBV27	TRBJ2-1	NA	TGTGCCAGCAGTCTCCTCTCAGGGGGCTCCTCCTACAATGAGCAGTTCTTC	CASSLLSGGSSYNEQFF
TRBD2	TRBV29-1	TRBJ2-3	few	TGCAGCGCTGGACTAGCGGGAATCCCGACAAACACAGATACGCAGTATTTT	CSAGLAGIPTNTDTQYF
TRBD1	TRBV2	TRBJ2-7	NA	TGTGCCAGCAGTAAACTCCGGGACAGTGTCCACGAGCAGTACTTC	CASSKLRDSVHEQYF
TRBD1	TRBV2	TRBJ1-5	NA	TGTGCCAGTACAGGGGGCAATAGCAATCAGCCCCAGCATTTT	CASTGGNSNQPQHF
NA	TRBV29-1	TRBJ1-5	NA	TGCAGCGTGGTTACAGGGAGCTATCAGCATTTT	CSVVTGSYQHF
NA	TRBV5-6	TRBJ1-2	NA	TGTGCCAGCAGCTTAAGGGGAACTCCCCCATATGGCTACACCTTC	CASSLRGTPPYGYTF
NA	TRBV12-2	TRBJ1-4	few	TGTGCAAGTCGCTTAGACCGTCGGGGGGGCGCAGAAGAAAAACTGTTTTTT	CASRLDRRGGAEEKLFF
TRBD1	TRBV9	TRBJ1-6	NA	TGTGCCAGCAGCGTAGGGACAGGGTATTCACCCCTCCACTTT	CASSVGTGYSPLHF
NA	TRBV27	TRBJ2-7	NA	TGTGCCAGCAGTTTAAGGTCCCTTAGAGGCGAGCAGTACTTC	CASSLRSLRGEQYF
NA	TRBV19	TRBJ2-1	NA	TGTGCCAGTAGCGCGGGAAGGAATGAGCAGTTCTTC	CASSAGRNEQFF
TRBD1	TRBV6-5	TRBJ2-2	NA	TGTGCCAGCAGATGGACAGGGTACACCGGGGAGCTGTTTTTT	CASRWTGYTGELFF
NA	TRBV7-9	TRBJ1-2	NA	TGTGCCAGCAGCGACAGGAGAGGTAGTGGCTACACCTTC	CASSDRRGSGYTF
NA	TRBV6-2/TRBV6-3	TRBJ1-1	once	TGTGCCAGCAGTTCCGGTACAGGGAGCCCTGAAGCTTTCTTT	CASSSGTGSPEAFF
TRBD1	TRBV15	TRBJ2-3	few	TGTGCCACCAGCAGAGACAGGACAGGGATCACAGATACGCAGTATTTT	CATSRDRTGITDTQYF
TRBD1	TRBV4-3	TRBJ2-2	NA	TGCGCCAGCAGCCAAATCCGGACAGGGGGGAACACCGGGGAGCTGTTTTTT	CASSQIRTGGNTGELFF
NA	TRBV20-1	TRBJ2-1	NA	TGCAGTGCCGCGAGAAGCCATGAGCAGTTCTTC	CSAARSHEQFF
NA	TRBV10-3	TRBJ1-3	NA	TGTGCCATCAGCGTTTCTGGAAACACCATATATTTT	CAISVSGNTIYF
NA	TRBV28	TRBJ1-1	NA	TGTGCCAGCAGTTTCCCCCAGAACACTGAAGCTTTCTTT	CASSFPQNTEAFF
TRBD2	TRBV10-3	TRBJ2-7	NA	TGTGCCATCAGTGAGTTAGGGCTAGCGGGGGGGGAGCAGTACTTC	CAISELGLAGGEQYF
NA	TRBV4-2	TRBJ1-5	NA	TGTGCCAGCAGCCATGGCGGTAGCAATCAGCCCCAGCATTTT	CASSHGGSNQPQHF
TRBD1	TRBV7-2	TRBJ1-2	NA	TGTGCCAGCAGCTTGGAGGCCTGGGACAGATATGGCTACACCTTC	CASSLEAWDRYGYTF
NA	TRBV18	TRBJ1-3	once	TGTGCCAGCTCACCAAGAGTCAGCGCCCCTGGAAACACCATATATTTT	CASSPRVSAPGNTIYF
NA	TRBV11-2	TRBJ1-6	NA	TGTGCCAGCAGCTCGACAGATCTTGACTATAATTCACCCCTCCACTTT	CASSSTDLDYNSPLHF
TRBD2	TRBV4-2	TRBJ2-7	NA	TGTGCCAGCAGCCAAGTGACTAGCGGGATATACGAGCAGTACTTC	CASSQVTSGIYEQYF
NA	TRBV4-1	TRBJ2-3	NA	TGCGCCAGCAGCCAAGATCGGCCGGGAGATACGCAGTATTTT	CASSQDRPGDTQYF
NA	TRBV21-1	TRBJ2-1	NA	TGTGCCAGCAGCAAAGGTCCGGGGACTAAATCCTCCTACAATGAGCAGTTCTTC	CASSKGPGTKSSYNEQFF
TRBD1	TRBV3-1/TRBV3-2	TRBJ2-1	few	TGTGCCAGCAGCCTTGGACAGGGCAGGAATGAGCAGTTCTTC	CASSLGQGRNEQFF
NA	TRBV19	TRBJ1-5	NA	TGTGCCAGTAGTATTGCGATTGATGACAATCAGCCCCAGCATTTT	CASSIAIDDNQPQHF
NA	TRBV21-1	TRBJ2-7	once	TGTGCCAGCAGCAAAAAAAGGGACAGGGGCTCCTACGAGCAGTACTTC	CASSKKRDRGSYEQYF
TRBD1	TRBV11-2	TRBJ2-5	NA	TGTGCCAGCAGCTTAGGACAGGGGGGGGAGACCCAGTACTTC	CASSLGQGGETQYF
TRBD1	TRBV7-2	TRBJ2-3	NA	TGTGCCAGCAGCCCTGGGACAGGGGAGTATACGCAGTATTTT	CASSPGTGEYTQYF
TRBD1	TRBV9	TRBJ2-1	NA	TGTGCCAGCAGCGCCTATTCCGGGACAGGCTCCTACAATGAGCAGTTCTTC	CASSAYSGTGSYNEQFF
TRBD1	TRBV2	TRBJ2-7	NA	TGTGCCAGTCGGACAGGGAGCCACGAGCAGTACTTC	CASRTGSHEQYF
TRBD1	TRBV5-1	TRBJ1-1	NA	TGCGCCAGCAGCCGGGACAGGGGGCGTTTGAACACTGAAGCTTTCTTT	CASSRDRGRLNTEAFF
TRBD2	TRBV2	TRBJ2-2	NA	TGTGCCAGCAGATCCTCTAGCGGAGCTTACGGCGGGGAGCTGTTTTTT	CASRSSSGAYGGELFF
NA	TRBV5-8	TRBJ1-2	NA	TGTGCCAGCCAATACATTACCGGGTTCTCGGAGGATGGCTACACCTTC	CASQYITGFSEDGYTF
NA	TRBV11-3	TRBJ2-7	NA	TGTGCCAGCAGCTTAGAGGGGGGCGAGCAGTACTTC	CASSLEGGEQYF
NA	TRBV27	TRBJ1-2	NA	TGTGCCAGCAGTCCCTCCGACTGGTCCTATGGCTACACCTTC	CASSPSDWSYGYTF
NA	TRBV29-1	TRBJ2-7	NA	TGCAGCGTTGTCCTCCTCTACGAGCAGTACTTC	CSVVLLYEQYF
NA	TRBV6-5	TRBJ1-2	NA	TGTGCCAGCAGTTCCCCGACTGAACCTTCCTATGGCTACACCTTC	CASSSPTEPSYGYTF
TRBD2	TRBV13	TRBJ2-2	few	TGTGCCAGCAGCTTAGGAGTCAGCGGGAGGGACACCGGGGAGCTGTTTTTT	CASSLGVSGRDTGELFF
TRBD2	TRBV27	TRBJ2-1	NA	TGTGCCAGCAGCTATAGCGGGAGTAGGAATGAGCAGTTCTTC	CASSYSGSRNEQFF
NA	TRBV27	TRBJ2-3	once	TGTGCCAGCAGTTTATGGGGCGGGGTCACAGATACGCAGTATTTT	CASSLWGGVTDTQYF
TRBD2	TRBV2	TRBJ2-3	NA	TGTGCCAGCAGTCCTCTAGCGGGAGGCCCCCCGGATACGCAGTATTTT	CASSPLAGGPPDTQYF
NA	TRBV28	TRBJ1-2	NA	TGTGCCAGCAGTTTAGGGGCGGCAGGTGCCTATGGCTACACCTTC	CASSLGAAGAYGYTF
NA	TRBV4-2	TRBJ1-5	NA	TGTGCCAGCAGCCAAGATCAGGGGTATGGGGGCCCCCAGCATTTT	CASSQDQGYGGPQHF
NA	TRBV18	TRBJ1-3	NA	TGTGCCAGCTCAGGGACCCGGGACAAAGCTGGAAACACCATATATTTT	CASSGTRDKAGNTIYF
TRBD1	TRBV4-1	TRBJ2-2	many	TGCGCCAGCAGCCAAGCTCCATCCGGGACAGGGGGGGTAGCCGGGGAGCTGTTTTTT	CASSQAPSGTGGVAGELFF
TRBD2	TRBV9	TRBJ2-1	NA	TGTGCCAGCAGCGTCTTTGGACTAGCGGGATCCTACAATGAGCAGTTCTTC	CASSVFGLAGSYNEQFF
TRBD1	TRBV28	TRBJ2-7	few	TGTGCCAGCAGTGTCCGGGACAGGGTGAACGAGCAGTACTTC	CASSVRDRVNEQYF
TRBD1	TRBV5-1	TRBJ1-5	NA	TGCGCCAGCAGCCAGGGGACAGGGGATCAGCCCCAGCATTTT	CASSQGTGDQPQHF
TRBD1	TRBV5-1	TRBJ2-2	NA	TGCGCCAGCACAGGACAGGGGTCCGGGGAGCTGTTTTTT	CASTGQGSGELFF
NA	TRBV29-1	TRBJ1-1	NA	TGCAGCGTTGAAGGGAGTGCTCGGAACACTGAAGCTTTCTTT	CSVEGSARNTEAFF
NA	TRBV5-8	TRBJ2-5	NA	TGTGCCAGCAGCCTAGGAGCCGGGGAGACCCAGTACTTC	CASSLGAGETQYF